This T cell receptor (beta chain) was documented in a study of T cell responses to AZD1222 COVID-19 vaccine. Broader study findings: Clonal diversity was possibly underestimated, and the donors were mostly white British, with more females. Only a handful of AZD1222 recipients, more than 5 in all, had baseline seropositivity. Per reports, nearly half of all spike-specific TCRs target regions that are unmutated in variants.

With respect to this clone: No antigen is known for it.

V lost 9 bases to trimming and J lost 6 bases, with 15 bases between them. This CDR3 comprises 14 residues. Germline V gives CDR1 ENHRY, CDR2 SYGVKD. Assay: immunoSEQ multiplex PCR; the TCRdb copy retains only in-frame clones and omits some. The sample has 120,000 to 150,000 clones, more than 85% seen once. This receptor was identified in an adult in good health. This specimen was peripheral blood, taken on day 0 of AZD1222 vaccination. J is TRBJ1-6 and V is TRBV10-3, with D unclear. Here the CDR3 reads CAIQQAGINSPLHF. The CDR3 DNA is TGTGCCATTCAGCAGGCGGGGATTAATTCACCCCTCCACTTT.